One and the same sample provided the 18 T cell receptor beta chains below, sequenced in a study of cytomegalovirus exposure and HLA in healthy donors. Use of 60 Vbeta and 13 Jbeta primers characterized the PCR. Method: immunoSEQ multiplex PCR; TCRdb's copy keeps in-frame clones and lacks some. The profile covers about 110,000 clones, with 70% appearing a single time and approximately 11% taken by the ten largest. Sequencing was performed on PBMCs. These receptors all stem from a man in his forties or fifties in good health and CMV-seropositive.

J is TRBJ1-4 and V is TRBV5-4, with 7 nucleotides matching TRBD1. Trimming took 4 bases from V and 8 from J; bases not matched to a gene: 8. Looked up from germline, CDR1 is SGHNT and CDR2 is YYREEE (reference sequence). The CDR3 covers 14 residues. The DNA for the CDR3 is TGTGCCAGCAGCGCGGGACAGTTGGGAGAAAAACTGTTTTTT. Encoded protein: CASSAGQLGEKLFF.

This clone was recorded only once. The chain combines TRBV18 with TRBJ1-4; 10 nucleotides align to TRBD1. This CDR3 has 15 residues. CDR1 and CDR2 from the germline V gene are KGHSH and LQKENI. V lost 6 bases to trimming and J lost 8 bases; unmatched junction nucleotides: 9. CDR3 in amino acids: CASSPGTGEEEKLFF. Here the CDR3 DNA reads TGTGCCAGCTCCCCTGGGACAGGGGAAGAGGAAAAACTGTTTTTT.

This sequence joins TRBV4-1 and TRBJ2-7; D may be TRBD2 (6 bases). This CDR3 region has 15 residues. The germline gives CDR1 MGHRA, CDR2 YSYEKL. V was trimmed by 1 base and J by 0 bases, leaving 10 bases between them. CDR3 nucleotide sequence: TGCGCCAGCAGCCAAGGGTTCGGGAGCTCCTACGAGCAGTACTTC. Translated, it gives CASSQGFGSSYEQYF.

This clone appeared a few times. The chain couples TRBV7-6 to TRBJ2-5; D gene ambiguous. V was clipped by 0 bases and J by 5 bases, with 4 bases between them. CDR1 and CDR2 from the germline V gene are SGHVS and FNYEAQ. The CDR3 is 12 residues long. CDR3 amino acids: CASSLAAETQYF. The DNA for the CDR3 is TGTGCCAGCAGCTTAGCAGCCGAGACCCAGTACTTC. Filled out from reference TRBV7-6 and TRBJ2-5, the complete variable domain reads GAGVSQSPRYKVTKRGQDVALRCDPISGHVSLYWYRQALGQGPEFLTYFNYEAQQDKSGLPNDRFSAERPEGSISTLTIQRTEQRDSAMYRCASSLAAETQYFGPGTRLLVL.

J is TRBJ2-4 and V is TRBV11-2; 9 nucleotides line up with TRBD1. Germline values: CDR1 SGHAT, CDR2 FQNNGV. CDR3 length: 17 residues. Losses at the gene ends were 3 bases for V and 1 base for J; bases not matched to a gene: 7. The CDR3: CASSLGEQGAAKNIQYF. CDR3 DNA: TGTGCCAGCAGCTTGGGGGAACAGGGGGCTGCCAAAAACATTCAGTACTTC.

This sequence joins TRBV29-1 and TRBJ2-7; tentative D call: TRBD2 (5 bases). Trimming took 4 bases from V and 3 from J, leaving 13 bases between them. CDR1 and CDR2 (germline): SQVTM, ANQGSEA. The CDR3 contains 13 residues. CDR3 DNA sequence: TGCAGCGTTGGGGCGGGCCTGGGCTACGAGCAGTACGTC. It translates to CSVGAGLGYEQYV.

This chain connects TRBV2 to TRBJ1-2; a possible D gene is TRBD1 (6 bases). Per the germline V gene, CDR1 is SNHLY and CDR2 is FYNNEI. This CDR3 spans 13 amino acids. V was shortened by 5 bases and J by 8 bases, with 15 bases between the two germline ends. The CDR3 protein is CASSSGERRGYTF. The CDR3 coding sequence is TGTGCCAGCAGTTCAGGGGAAAGAAGGGGCTACACCTTC.

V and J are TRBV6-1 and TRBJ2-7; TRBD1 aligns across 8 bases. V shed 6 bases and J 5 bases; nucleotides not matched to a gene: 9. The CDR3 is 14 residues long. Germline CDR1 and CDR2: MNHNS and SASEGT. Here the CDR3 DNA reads TGTGCCAGCAGGGTGACAGGGGACAGCCACGAGCAGTACGTC. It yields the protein CASRVTGDSHEQYV.

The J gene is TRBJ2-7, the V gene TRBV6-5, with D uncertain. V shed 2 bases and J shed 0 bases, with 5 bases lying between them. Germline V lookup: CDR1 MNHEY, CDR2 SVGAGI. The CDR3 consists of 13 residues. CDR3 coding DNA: TGTGCCAGCAGTTACCAGGTCTCCTACGAGCAGTACTTC. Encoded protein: CASSYQVSYEQYF.

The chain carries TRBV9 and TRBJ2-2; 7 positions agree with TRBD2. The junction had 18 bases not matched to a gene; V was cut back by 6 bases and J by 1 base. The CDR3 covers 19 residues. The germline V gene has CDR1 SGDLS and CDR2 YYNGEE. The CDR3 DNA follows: TGTGCCAGCATCAGCGGGCCGGGGAAGAGCGGGGAGAACACCGGGGAGCTGTTTTTT. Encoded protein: CASISGPGKSGENTGELFF.

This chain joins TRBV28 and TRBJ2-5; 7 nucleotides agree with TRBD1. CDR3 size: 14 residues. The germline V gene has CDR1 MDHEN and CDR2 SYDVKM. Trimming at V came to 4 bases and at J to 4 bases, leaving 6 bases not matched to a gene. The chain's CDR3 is CASSSQGNGETQYF. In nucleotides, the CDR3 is TGTGCCAGCAGTTCACAGGGGAACGGAGAGACCCAGTACTTC.

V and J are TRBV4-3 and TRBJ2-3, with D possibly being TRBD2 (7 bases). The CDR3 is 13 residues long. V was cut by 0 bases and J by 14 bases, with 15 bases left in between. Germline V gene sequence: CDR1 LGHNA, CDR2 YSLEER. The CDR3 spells CASSQDRRGLGYF. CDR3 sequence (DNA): TGCGCCAGCAGCCAAGATAGGCGGGGGCTGGGGTATTTT.

This CDR3 reads CASRTGAHEYEQYF. CDR3 in DNA: TGTGCCAGCAGGACAGGGGCCCACGAGTACGAGCAGTACTTC. The chain recombines TRBV28 with TRBJ2-7, with 8 bases aligning to TRBD1. Trimming removed 6 bases from V and 4 bases from J; junction bases left unmatched: 8. Germline CDR1 and CDR2: MDHEN and SYDVKM. This CDR3 has 14 amino acids.

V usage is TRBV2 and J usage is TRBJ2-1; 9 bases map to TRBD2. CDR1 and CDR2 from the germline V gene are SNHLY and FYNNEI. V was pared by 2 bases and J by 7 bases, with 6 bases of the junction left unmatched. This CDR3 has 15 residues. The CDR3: CASSEPETSGNEQFF. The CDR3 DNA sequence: TGTGCCAGCAGTGAACCCGAGACTAGCGGAAATGAGCAGTTCTTC.

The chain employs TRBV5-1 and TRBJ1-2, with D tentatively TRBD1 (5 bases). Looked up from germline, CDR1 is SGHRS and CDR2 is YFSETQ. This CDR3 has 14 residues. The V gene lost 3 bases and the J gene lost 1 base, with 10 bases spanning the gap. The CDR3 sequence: CASSSSTVNYGYTF. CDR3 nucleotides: TGCGCCAGCAGCTCATCGACAGTTAACTATGGCTACACCTTC. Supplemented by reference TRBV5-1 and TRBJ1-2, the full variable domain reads KAGVTQTPRYLIKTRGQQVTLSCSPISGHRSVSWYQQTPGQGLQFLFEYFSETQRNKGNFPGRFSGRQFSNSRSEMNVSTLELGDSALYLCASSSSTVNYGYTFGSGTRLTVV.

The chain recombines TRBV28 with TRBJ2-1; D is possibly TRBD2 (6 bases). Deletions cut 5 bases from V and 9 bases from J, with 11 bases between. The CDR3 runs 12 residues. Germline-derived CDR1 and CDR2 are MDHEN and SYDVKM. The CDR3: CASSRRGVEQFF. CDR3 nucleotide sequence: TGTGCCAGCAGTCGGAGGGGCGTTGAGCAGTTCTTC.

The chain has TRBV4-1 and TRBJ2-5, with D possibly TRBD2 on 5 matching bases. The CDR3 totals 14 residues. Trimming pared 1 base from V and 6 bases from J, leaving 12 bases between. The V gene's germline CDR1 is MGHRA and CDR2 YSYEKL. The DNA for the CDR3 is TGCGCCAGCAGCCAAGGACCCGGGGAGAAGACCCAGTACTTC. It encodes CASSQGPGEKTQYF.

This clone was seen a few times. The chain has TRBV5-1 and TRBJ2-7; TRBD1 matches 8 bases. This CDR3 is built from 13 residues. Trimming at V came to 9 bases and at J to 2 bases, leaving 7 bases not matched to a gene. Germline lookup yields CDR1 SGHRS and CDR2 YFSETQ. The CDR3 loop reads CATGRDRTYEQYF. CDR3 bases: TGCGCCACCGGACGGGACAGGACCTACGAGCAGTACTTC.